Following are 14 T cell receptor beta chains from one sample sequenced in a study of CD8+ T cells in alopecia areata. RNA, once extracted, was reverse transcribed into cDNA for use as the sequencing template. Produced via immunoSEQ multiplex PCR; TCRdb's table is partial and in-frame only. Among under 70,000 clones listed, roughly 57% were seen once. Source: CD8+ T cells sorted from blood, taken at week 0. These receptors came from a human donor with alopecia areata.

The chain couples TRBV7-2 to TRBJ2-7; D is uncertain. Germline V gene sequence: CDR1 SGHTA, CDR2 FQGNSA. The ends were cut back, 5 bases at V and 3 bases at J, with 17 bases in the middle. This CDR3 has 15 residues. This chain's CDR3 is CASSQQGYTYYEQYF. Here the CDR3 DNA reads TGTGCCAGCAGCCAGCAAGGATACACCTACTACGAGCAGTACTTC.

This clone turned up a few times. The chain links TRBV29-1 to TRBJ2-2; TRBD1 aligns across 7 bases. The V segment lost 3 bases and the J segment 2 bases; nucleotides outside the gene matches: 9. There are 16 residues in the CDR3. Germline V gene sequence: CDR1 SQVTM, CDR2 ANQGSEA. CDR3 residues: CSVDIDREDNTGELFF. The CDR3 nucleotides are TGCAGCGTTGACATAGACAGGGAAGATAACACCGGGGAGCTGTTTTTT.

V usage is TRBV30 and J usage is TRBJ1-1; no clear D gene. CDR3 length: 12 residues. The ends were cut back, 1 base at V and 6 bases at J, with 9 bases in the middle. CDR1 and CDR2 (germline): GTSNPN, SVGIG (reference sequence). The CDR3: CAWSEVGPEAFF. CDR3 sequence (DNA): TGTGCCTGGAGTGAAGTAGGACCTGAAGCTTTCTTT.

CDR3 region: CASSLPPRPPDPYEQYF. CDR3 DNA: TGTGCCAGCAGCTTGCCCCCTCGGCCCCCGGATCCTTACGAGCAGTACTTC. The gene calls are TRBV5-6 and TRBJ2-7, with no clear D. The CDR3 totals 17 residues. V was cut by 1 base and J by 4 bases, with 21 bases left in between. The germline V gene encodes CDR1 SGHDT and CDR2 YYEEEE.

The chain recombines TRBV5-1 with TRBJ2-1, with 12 bases fitting TRBD2. The CDR3 is 18 amino acids. Germline loops: CDR1 SGHRS, CDR2 YFSETQ. The J segment lost 2 bases and the V segment lost 0 bases, leaving 6 bases of the junction unmatched. This CDR3 reads CASSLGLAGARPYNEQFF. CDR3 nucleotides: TGCGCCAGCAGCTTGGGACTAGCGGGGGCCCGACCCTACAATGAGCAGTTCTTC. Based on the CDR3 plus reference TRBV5-1 and TRBJ2-1, the full variable domain is KAGVTQTPRYLIKTRGQQVTLSCSPISGHRSVSWYQQTPGQGLQFLFEYFSETQRNKGNFPGRFSGRQFSNSRSEMNVSTLELGDSALYLCASSLGLAGARPYNEQFFGPGTRLTVL.

The J gene is TRBJ2-6, the V gene TRBV27; a possible D gene is TRBD2 (6 bases). Trimming removed 2 bases at V and 0 bases at J, with 8 bases between. The length of the CDR3 is 16 residues. In germline, CDR1 is MNHEY, CDR2 SMNVEV (reference sequence). The CDR3 loop reads CASSLLGGSGANVLTF. Here the CDR3 DNA reads TGTGCCAGCAGTTTACTCGGGGGCTCTGGGGCCAACGTCCTGACTTTC.

Only a few counts were recorded for this clone. J is TRBJ2-1 and V is TRBV28; perhaps TRBD2 as D (5 bases). CDR1 and CDR2 from the germline V gene are MDHEN and SYDVKM. The CDR3 is made up of 13 amino acids. V lost 6 bases and J lost 5, with 11 bases in between. The CDR3: CASSPKRDNEQFF. The CDR3 nucleotides read TGTGCCAGCAGCCCAAAGAGGGACAATGAGCAGTTCTTC.

This chain links TRBV28 with TRBJ2-3; 9 nucleotides match TRBD2. Per germline, CDR1 MDHEN and CDR2 SYDVKM. J was trimmed by 0 bases and V by 5 bases; bases with no gene match: 6. The CDR3 totals 16 residues. The CDR3, as DNA: TGTGCCAGCAGTAACGGACTAGCGACGAGCACAGATACGCAGTATTTT. It specifies CASSNGLATSTDTQYF. Full variable domain (remainder filled in from reference TRBV28 and TRBJ2-3): DVKVTQSSRYLVKRTGEKVFLECVQDMDHENMFWYRQDPGLGLRLIYFSYDVKMKEKGDIPEGYSVSREKKERFSLILESASTNQTSMYLCASSNGLATSTDTQYFGPGTRLTVL.

This clone was counted between two and nine times. The genes are TRBV30 and TRBJ1-2; 8 bases fit TRBD1. The CDR3 is 13 amino acids. The germline CDR1 and CDR2 sequences are GTSNPN and SVGIG (reference sequence). Unmatched junction bases numbered 3, after V lost 5 bases and J lost 1 base. The CDR3 is CAWGTGLNYGYTF. The CDR3 nucleotides read TGTGCCTGGGGGACAGGCCTTAACTATGGCTACACCTTC.

This chain connects TRBV7-9 to TRBJ2-5, with D possibly TRBD1 on 6 matching bases. The J call is uncertain, as TRBJ2-7 better fits the DNA end. CDR1 is SEHNR and CDR2 is FQNEAQ in the germline V gene (reference sequence). The CDR3 is 14 amino acids. CDR3 DNA sequence: TGTGCCAGCAGCCGAATACCGGGGACATACGAGCAGTACTTC. Translating gives CASSRIPGTYEQYF.

CDR3 sequence (DNA): TGTGCCAGCAGTTACTCCACAGGGCCCAATCAGCCCCAGCATTTT. Protein: CASSYSTGPNQPQHF. This chain uses TRBV6-5 with TRBJ1-5, with a tentative D call TRBD1 (6 bases). From germline, CDR1 is MNHEY and CDR2 SVGAGI. This CDR3 has 15 residues. V lost 0 bases and J 3 bases, leaving 9 bases between the germline ends.

In this sample, this clone turned up a few times. The rearrangement joins TRBV29-1 to TRBJ2-3; maybe TRBD2 (6 bases). Germline CDR1 reads SQVTM; CDR2 reads ANQGSEA. The length of the CDR3 is 14 residues. The V end was cut by 4 bases, the J end by 2 bases, with 13 bases between. CDR3 nucleotides: TGCAGCGTTGTCGGGGGAGGTCTCACAGATACGCAGTATTTT. As protein: CSVVGGGLTDTQYF.

This rearrangement joins TRBV2 to TRBJ1-6; TRBD1 aligns across 7 bases. Trimming cost V 1 base and J 9 bases; bases outside gene matches: 6. CDR1 SNHLY and CDR2 FYNNEI come from the germline V gene. This CDR3 comprises 15 residues. The CDR3 spells CASSEGQGGGSPLHF. Here the CDR3 DNA reads TGTGCCAGCAGTGAAGGACAGGGAGGCGGTTCACCCCTCCACTTT.

This clone was observed many times. The chain employs TRBV10-3 and TRBJ2-3; TRBD1 agrees at 7 bases. CDR1 and CDR2 from the germline V gene are ENHRY and SYGVKD. The CDR3 sequence is 16 residues long. Trimming cost V 4 bases and J 4 bases; bases outside gene matches: 11. CDR3: CAISVTLDRVPDTQYF. The CDR3 DNA reads as TGTGCCATCAGTGTTACCTTAGACAGGGTCCCAGATACGCAGTATTTT.